This T cell receptor beta chain was profiled in a study of shared clonotypes between healthy human individuals. In its sample, this clone was seen a few times. As yet, its antigen is unknown. The V gene's germline CDR1 is SGHRS and CDR2 YFSETQ. With V trimmed by 4 bases and J by 3 bases, 5 bases remained unmatched. This CDR3 has 14 amino acids. Overall study findings and caveats: Generally, estimated richness proved larger in naive subsets than it did in memory subsets. Donor scarcity curtailed the genetic and exposure-history diversity represented herein. Clonotypes not shared had lower generation probabilities than those common to all four donors.

This table comes from immunoSEQ multiplex PCR, and its TCRdb copy is limited to in-frame clones, with some not included. The sample records about 1 million clones, about three quarters being singletons. The clonotype originates from a man between 18 and 35 years old in good health. The chain joins TRBV5-1 to TRBJ2-7, with 9 bases matching TRBD1. The sequencing input was memory CD4+ T cells sorted from blood. As for subset: CD45RA-negative fraction. The CDR3 is CASSLDRGDYEQYF. The CDR3 nucleotides are TGCGCCAGCAGCCTGGACAGGGGCGACTACGAGCAGTACTTC.